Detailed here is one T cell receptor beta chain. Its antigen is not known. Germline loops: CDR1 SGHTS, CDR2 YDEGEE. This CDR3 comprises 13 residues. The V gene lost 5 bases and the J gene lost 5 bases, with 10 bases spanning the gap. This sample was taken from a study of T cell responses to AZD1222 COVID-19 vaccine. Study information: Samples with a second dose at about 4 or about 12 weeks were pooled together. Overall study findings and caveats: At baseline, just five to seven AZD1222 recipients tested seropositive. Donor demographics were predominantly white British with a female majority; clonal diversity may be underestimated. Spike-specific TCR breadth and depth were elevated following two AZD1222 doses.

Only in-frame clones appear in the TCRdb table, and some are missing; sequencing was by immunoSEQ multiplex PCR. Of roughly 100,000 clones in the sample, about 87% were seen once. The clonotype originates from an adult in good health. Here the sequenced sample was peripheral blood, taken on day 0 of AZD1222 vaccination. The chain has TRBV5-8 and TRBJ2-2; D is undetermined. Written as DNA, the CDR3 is TGTGCCAGCAGTCACTTGGCGACCGGGGAGCTGTTTTTT. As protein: CASSHLATGELFF. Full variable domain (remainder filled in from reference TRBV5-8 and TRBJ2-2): EAGVTQSPTHLIKTRGQQATLRCSPISGHTSVYWYQQALGLGLQFLLWYDEGEERNRGNFPPRFSGRQFPNYSSELNVNALELEDSALYLCASSHLATGELFFGEGSRLTVL.